Listed here is a single TCR beta chain. The sample belongs to a study of CD4 and CD8 cells across lung adenocarcinoma regions. TCRdb itself ran the PCR reads through MiXCR, one entry per CDR3 protein. The data contain some 20,000 distinct CDR3 sequences, 46% of them singletons. Localized lung adenocarcinoma, a non-small cell lung cancer, affected the donors. The sample consisted of CD4+ T cells from the margin of a lung tumor. The receptor comes from a male donor with lung adenocarcinoma. The CD4 and CD8 labels of this study may be unreliable.

The CDR3 loop reads CASSQVQGAHNEQFF. CDR3 nucleotides: TGTGCCAGCAGCCAAGTCCAGGGGGCCCACAATGAGCAGTTCTTC. The rearrangement joins TRBV14 to TRBJ2-1; 8 positions agree with TRBD1. The V gene's germline CDR1 is SGHDN and CDR2 FVKESK. The trim removed 1 base at V and 5 bases at J, leaving 4 bases unmatched. There are 15 residues in the CDR3.